Listed below are T cell receptor beta chains from one sample, sequenced in a study of molecular identifiers for immune sequencing clone quantification. TCRdb independently ran MiXCR on the PCR reads; one entry per CDR3 protein. The table includes about 300,000 distinct CDR3 sequences, over 20% detected once. The sample consisted of naive CD8+ T cells from blood, with Jurkat cell RNA spiked in. These receptors all come from a human donor in good health. Some libraries in this study had Jurkat cell RNA spiked in. Each CDR3 is given with its conserved first and last residue. Each record gives: J gene, CDR3 length, V gene, clone size, D gene, CDR3 DNA, CDR3 protein. A D gene is named only where the DNA matches it firmly. Rows give clone size only sometimes, using once, few, many, or a class for an expanded clone.

>TRBJ2-7|16|TRBV20-1|NA|NA
TGCAGTGTTAGAATTTTCCCAACGGGAAGCTCCTACGAGCAGTACTTC
CSVRIFPTGSSYEQYF
>TRBJ2-3|14|TRBV29-1|many|TRBD1
TGCAGCGTAGTACCGGGACAGGGGTCAGATACGCAGTATTTT
CSVVPGQGSDTQYF
>TRBJ2-7|14|TRBV6-6|many|NA
TGTGCCAGCAGCCTCCGGGGGTACAATTACGAGCAGTACTTC
CASSLRGYNYEQYF
>TRBJ2-1|12|TRBV5-1|many|NA
TGCGCCAGCAGGAGTTCTGAAAATGAGCAGTTCTTC
CASRSSENEQFF
>TRBJ1-4|13|TRBV9|many|NA
TGTGCCAGCAGCGTAGCCAACGGTGAAAAACTGTTTTTT
CASSVANGEKLFF
>TRBJ2-5|18|TRBV5-6|many|NA
TGTGCCAGCAGCTTTCGCACGTCGTTTCGCGGAAAAAAAGAGACCCAGTACTTC
CASSFRTSFRGKKETQYF
>TRBJ2-7|14|TRBV7-9|many|TRBD2
TGTGCCAGCAGCTTACTAGCGGTCCCCTACGAGCAGTACTTC
CASSLLAVPYEQYF
>TRBJ2-5|15|TRBV5-6|few|NA
TGTGCCAGCAGCTGGGACAGAGGGGGGCAAGAGACCCAGTACTTC
CASSWDRGGQETQYF
>TRBJ1-3|15|TRBV7-2|many|TRBD1
TGTGCCAGCAGACCAGGACAGGACTCTGGAAACACCATATATTTT
CASRPGQDSGNTIYF
>TRBJ2-4|15|TRBV20-1|many|NA
TGCAGTGCTAGGCTACAGGACCTAGCCAAAAACATTCAGTACTTC
CSARLQDLAKNIQYF
>TRBJ2-3|17|TRBV20-1|NA|TRBD1
TGCAGTGCTAGAGATAGCTTCGACAGGGTCCTCACAGATACGCAGTATTTT
CSARDSFDRVLTDTQYF
>TRBJ1-1|15|TRBV19|few|TRBD1
TGTGCCAGTAGCCCTGGACAGGGCGCGAACACTGAAGCTTTCTTT
CASSPGQGANTEAFF
>TRBJ2-7|13|TRBV27|many|NA
TGTGCCAGCAGTTTAGGCCCTAACTACGAGCAGTACTTC
CASSLGPNYEQYF
>TRBJ2-1|17|TRBV14|many|NA
TGTGCCAGCAGCCAAACCCTAGCGCCCGGATCCTACAATGAGCAGTTCTTC
CASSQTLAPGSYNEQFF
>TRBJ1-5|13|TRBV5-6|many|NA
TGTGCCAGCAGCGTATATGGTGGGCAGCCCCAGCATTTT
CASSVYGGQPQHF
>TRBJ2-1|13|TRBV11-2|few|NA
TGTGCCAGCAGCTTATTCCAGAACAATGAGCAGTTCTTC
CASSLFQNNEQFF
>TRBJ1-3|12|TRBV7-9|many|NA
TGTGCCAGCAGCTTATTCGGAAACACCATATATTTT
CASSLFGNTIYF
>TRBJ2-1|15|TRBV6-5|many|NA
TGTGCCAGCAGTCCCTGGAAGGGGAGCTACAATGAGCAGTTCTTC
CASSPWKGSYNEQFF
>TRBJ1-5|19|TRBV28|NA|TRBD1
TGTGCCAGCAGTAAGGGGCTTGGACAGGGGGCTTATATCAATCAGCCCCAGCATTTT
CASSKGLGQGAYINQPQHF
>TRBJ2-6|15|TRBV29-1|many|NA
TGCAGCGTTGAGCTCTTAAGCTCTGGGGCCAACGTCCTGACTTTC
CSVELLSSGANVLTF
>TRBJ2-3|15|TRBV7-6|many|NA
TGTGCCAGCTCCCCTATGGGCGCTGGCACAGATACGCAGTATTTT
CASSPMGAGTDTQYF
>TRBJ1-1|14|TRBV27|many|NA
TGTGCCAGCAGTTTAAATCAGGGGTTGACTGAAGCTTTCTTT
CASSLNQGLTEAFF
>TRBJ2-1|15|TRBV4-3|few|NA
TGCGCCAGCAGCCAAGACAGGACATTCTACAATGAGCAGTTCTTC
CASSQDRTFYNEQFF
>TRBJ2-2|16|TRBV5-4|many|TRBD2
TGTGCCAGCAGCCTCACCAGCGGGGTATGGACCGGGGAGCTGTTTTTT
CASSLTSGVWTGELFF
>TRBJ2-3|14|TRBV10-1|NA|TRBD1
TGCGCCAGCAGCCGGGACAGACTCACAGATACGCAGTATTTT
CASSRDRLTDTQYF
>TRBJ1-1|14|TRBV9|many|NA
TGTGCCAGCAGCTCATCACGGGCGAACACTGAAGCTTTCTTT
CASSSSRANTEAFF
>TRBJ1-4|16|TRBV6-2/TRBV6-3|NA|NA
TGTGCCAGCAGTTACTCCGGAGGGGGTTTGAATGAAAAACTGTTTTTT
CASSYSGGGLNEKLFF
>TRBJ2-5|21|TRBV11-2|few|TRBD2
TGTGCCAGCAGCTTATATCCCCCCTTGCTTTTAGCGGGACGGCAACAAGAGACCCAGTACTTC
CASSLYPPLLLAGRQQETQYF
>TRBJ2-7|16|TRBV27|NA|NA
TGTGCCAGCAGTTGGGGACCGCCCCGTGCGTCCTACGAGCAGTACTTC
CASSWGPPRASYEQYF